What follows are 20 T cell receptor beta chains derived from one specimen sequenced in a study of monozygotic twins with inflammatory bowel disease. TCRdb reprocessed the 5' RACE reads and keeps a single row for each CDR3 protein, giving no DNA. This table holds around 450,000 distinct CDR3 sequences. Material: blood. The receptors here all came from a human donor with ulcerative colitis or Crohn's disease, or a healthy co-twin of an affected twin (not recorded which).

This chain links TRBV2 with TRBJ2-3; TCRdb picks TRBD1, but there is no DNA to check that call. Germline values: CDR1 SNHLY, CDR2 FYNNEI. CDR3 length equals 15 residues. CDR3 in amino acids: CASSRSSGGLDTQYF.

CDR3 amino acids: CASTAGLPTGELFF. The genes are TRBV28 and TRBJ2-2; TCRdb picks TRBD2, but there is no DNA to check that call. This CDR3 region has 14 residues. Germline assignment: CDR1 MDHEN and CDR2 SYDVKM.

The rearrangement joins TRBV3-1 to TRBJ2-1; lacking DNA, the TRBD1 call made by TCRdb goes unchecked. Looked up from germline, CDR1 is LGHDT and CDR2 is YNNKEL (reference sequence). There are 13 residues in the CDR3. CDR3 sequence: CASSQRGGDNQFF.

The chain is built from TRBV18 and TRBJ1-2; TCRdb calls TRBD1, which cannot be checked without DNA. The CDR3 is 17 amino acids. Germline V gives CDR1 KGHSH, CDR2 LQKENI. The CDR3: CASSPTGTQGRNYGYTF.

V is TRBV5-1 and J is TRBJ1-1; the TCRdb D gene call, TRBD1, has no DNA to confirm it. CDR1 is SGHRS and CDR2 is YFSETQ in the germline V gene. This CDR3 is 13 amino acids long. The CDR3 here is CASSPDRGTEAFF.

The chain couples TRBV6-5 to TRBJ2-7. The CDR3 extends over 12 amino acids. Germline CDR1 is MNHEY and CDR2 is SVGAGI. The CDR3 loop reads CASSDIGYEQYF.

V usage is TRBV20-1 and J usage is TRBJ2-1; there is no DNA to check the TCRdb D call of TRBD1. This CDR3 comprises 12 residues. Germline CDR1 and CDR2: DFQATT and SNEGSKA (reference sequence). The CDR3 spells CSAAGVYNEQFF.

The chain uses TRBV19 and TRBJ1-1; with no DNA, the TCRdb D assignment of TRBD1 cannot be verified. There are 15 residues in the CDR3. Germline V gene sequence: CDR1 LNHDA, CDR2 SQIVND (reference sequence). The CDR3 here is CASSHRQGVNTEAFF.

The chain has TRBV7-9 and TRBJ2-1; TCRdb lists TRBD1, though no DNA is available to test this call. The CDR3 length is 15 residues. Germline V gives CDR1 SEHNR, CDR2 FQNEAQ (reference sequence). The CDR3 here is CASSSRDLSYNEQFF.

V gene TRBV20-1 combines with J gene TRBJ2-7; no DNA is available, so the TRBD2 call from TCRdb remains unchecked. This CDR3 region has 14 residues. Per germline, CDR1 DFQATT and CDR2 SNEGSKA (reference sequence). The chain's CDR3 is CSARVTSGSFEQYF.

The CDR3 loop reads CSAPWNRDPGGGEQFF. The genes are TRBV20-1 and TRBJ2-1; TCRdb designates TRBD1, a call that cannot be tested without DNA. In germline, CDR1 is DFQATT, CDR2 SNEGSKA (reference sequence). The CDR3 length is 16 residues.

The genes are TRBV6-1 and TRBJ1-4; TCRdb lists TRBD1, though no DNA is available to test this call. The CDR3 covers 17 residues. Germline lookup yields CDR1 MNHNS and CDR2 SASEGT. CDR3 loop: CASSPRVGVATNEKLFF.

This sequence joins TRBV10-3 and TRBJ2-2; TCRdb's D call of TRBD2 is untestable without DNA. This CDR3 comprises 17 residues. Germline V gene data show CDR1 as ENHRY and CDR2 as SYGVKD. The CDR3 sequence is CAISDRDSPGGTGELFF.

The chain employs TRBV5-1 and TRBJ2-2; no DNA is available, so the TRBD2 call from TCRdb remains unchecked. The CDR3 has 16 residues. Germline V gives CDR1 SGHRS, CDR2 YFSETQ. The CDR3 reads CASSSSGGTNTGELFF.

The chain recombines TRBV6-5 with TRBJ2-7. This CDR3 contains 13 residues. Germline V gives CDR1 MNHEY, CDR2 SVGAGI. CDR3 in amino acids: CASSYGRFYEQYF.

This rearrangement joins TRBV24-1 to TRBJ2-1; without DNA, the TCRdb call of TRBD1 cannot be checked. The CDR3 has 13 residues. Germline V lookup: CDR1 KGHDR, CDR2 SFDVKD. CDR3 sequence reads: CATSDWTGGKQFF.

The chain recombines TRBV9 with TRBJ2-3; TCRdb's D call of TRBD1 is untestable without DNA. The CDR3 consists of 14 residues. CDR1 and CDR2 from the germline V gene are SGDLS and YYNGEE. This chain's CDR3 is CGSSVQGGGDTQYF.

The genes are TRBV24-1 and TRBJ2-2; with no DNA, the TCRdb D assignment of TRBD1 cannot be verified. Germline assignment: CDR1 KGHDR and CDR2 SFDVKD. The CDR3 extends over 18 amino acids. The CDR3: CATSGHSVQQGATGELFF.

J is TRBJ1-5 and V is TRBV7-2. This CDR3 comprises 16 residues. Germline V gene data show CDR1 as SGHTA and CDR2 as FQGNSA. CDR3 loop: CASSYNGEVGNQPQHF.

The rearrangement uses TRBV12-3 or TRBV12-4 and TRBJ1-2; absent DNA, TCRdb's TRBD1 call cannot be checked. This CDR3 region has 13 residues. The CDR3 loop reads CASSLRQAYGYTF.